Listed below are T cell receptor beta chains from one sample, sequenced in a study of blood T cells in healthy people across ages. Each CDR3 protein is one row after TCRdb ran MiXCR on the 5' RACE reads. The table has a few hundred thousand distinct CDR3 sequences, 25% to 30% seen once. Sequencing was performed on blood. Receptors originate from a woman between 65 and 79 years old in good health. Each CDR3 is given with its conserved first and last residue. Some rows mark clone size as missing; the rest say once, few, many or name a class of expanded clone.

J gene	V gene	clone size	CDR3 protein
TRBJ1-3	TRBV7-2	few	CASSLAEGIAGNTIYF
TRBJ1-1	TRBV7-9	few	CASSSSSGTTEAFF
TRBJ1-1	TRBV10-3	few	CAISVEGAGAEAFF
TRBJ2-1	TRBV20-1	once	CSARGLFSYEQFF
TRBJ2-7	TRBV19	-	CASSIAGISYEQYF
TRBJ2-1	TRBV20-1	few	CSAGLAGVGEQFF
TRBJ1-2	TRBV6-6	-	CASRQGTAYGYTF
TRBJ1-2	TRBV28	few	CASSAGGGGYTF
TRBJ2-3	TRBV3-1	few	CASSQVRRADTRYF
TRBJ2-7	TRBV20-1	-	CSAPDPSSYEQYF
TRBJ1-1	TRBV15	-	CATSRGPQGGTTEAFF
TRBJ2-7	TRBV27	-	CASSLGAAYEQYF
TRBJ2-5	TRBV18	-	CASSPTSGGLQTQYF
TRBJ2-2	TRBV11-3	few	CASRPTGTNTGELFF
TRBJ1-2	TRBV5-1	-	CASSLHGAGYGYTF
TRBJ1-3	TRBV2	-	CASSWDGVTSSGNTIYF
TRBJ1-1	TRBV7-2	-	CASSFYGGDGTEAFF
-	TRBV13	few	CASSSNREGEQYF
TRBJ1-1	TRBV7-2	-	CASSPTGQMNTEAFF
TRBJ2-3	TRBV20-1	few	CSASLDLSGSDTQYF
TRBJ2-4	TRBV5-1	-	CASSLGSSQNIQYF
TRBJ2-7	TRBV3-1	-	CASSHDGTGREQYF
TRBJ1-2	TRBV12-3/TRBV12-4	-	CASSHREKNYGYTF
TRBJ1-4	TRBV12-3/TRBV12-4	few	CASRRDFLREKLFF
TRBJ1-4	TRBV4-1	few	CASSPDLGTDNEKLFF
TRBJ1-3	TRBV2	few	CASSRPPVTGNTIYF
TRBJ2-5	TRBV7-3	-	CASSLSPNDIRLF
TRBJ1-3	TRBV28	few	CASSLSGLTGNTIYF
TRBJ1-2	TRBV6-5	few	CTSTPFRTFLIGYTF
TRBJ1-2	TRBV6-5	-	CASSAQGVGYGYTF
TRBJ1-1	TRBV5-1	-	CASSRAPGGGGNTEAFF
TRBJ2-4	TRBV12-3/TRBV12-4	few	CASSAWLNTAKNIQYF
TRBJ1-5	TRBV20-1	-	CSALLGTYNQPQHF
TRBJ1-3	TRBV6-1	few	CASTKVGDTIYF
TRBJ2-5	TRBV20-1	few	CSATGLAGATWKTQYF
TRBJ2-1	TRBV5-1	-	CASSPPGLAGGHEQFF
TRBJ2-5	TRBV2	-	CASSDLGGPWETQYF
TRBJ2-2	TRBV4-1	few	CATARVLSTGELFF
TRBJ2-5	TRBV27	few	CASSGQGAGETQYF
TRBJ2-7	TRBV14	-	CASSQAVTYEQYF
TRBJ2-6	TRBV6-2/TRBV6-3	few	CASTKSGANVLTF
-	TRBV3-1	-	CASSQESETQYF
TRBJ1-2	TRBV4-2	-	CASSQEYGVVYGYTF
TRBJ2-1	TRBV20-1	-	CSARVANYNEQFF
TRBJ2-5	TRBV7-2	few	CASSEEPLGTQYF
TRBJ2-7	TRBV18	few	CASSPGTSGGQGYF
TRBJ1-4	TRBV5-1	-	CASTDPQGAGERLFF
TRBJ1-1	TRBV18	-	CASSPRKNTEAFF
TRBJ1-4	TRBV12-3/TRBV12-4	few	CASSSTGGPEKLFF
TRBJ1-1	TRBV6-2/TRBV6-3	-	CASSYGAAGKNTEAFF
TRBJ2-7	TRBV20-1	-	CSGAGGVGEQYF
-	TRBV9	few	CASSPNFGGLYNEQFF
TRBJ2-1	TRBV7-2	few	CASSFVAGGYNEQFF
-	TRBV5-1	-	CASKDGTSHNEQFF
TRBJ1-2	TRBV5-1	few	CASSSLTGDYGYTF
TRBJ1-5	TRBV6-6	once	CASSYRTGNKQPQHF
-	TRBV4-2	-	CASSQGDSDMETQYF